Described below is a single T cell receptor beta chain sequence and its context. CDR3 and TCR beta VDJ profiling relied on a genomic DNA template. Each CDR3 protein gets one entry after TCRdb re-called the reads with MiXCR. The data show hundreds of thousands of distinct CDR3 sequences, around 32% seen once. The data originate from a study of CD8+CD57+ T cells in acquired aplastic anemia. Patients selected for sequencing had displayed CD8+CD57+ cell expansion by flow cytometry. Therapy had not been given to patients before blood sampling. The sequencing sample was made of sorted CD4+, CD8+, or CD8+CD57+ T cells (not recorded which) from PBMCs. This clonotype was sampled from a human donor with aplastic anemia.

The CDR3 region is CASSVMSGSPYNEQFF. In DNA, the CDR3 is TGTGCCAGCAGTGTTATGTCCGGGAGCCCCTACAATGAGCAGTTCTTC. The V and J genes are TRBV6-1 and TRBJ2-1; a possible D gene is TRBD2 (6 bases). Per germline, CDR1 MNHNS and CDR2 SASEGT. The CDR3 is 16 residues long. V lost 4 bases, J lost 2 bases, and 15 bases lay in between.